The next 16 T cell receptor beta chains were all read from a single sample in a study of blood T cell repertoires in COVID-19. Measured with immunoSEQ multiplex PCR; TCRdb has only the in-frame clones, and not every one. The data contain around 84,000 clones, about 80% of them singletons. The material sequenced was peripheral blood. All receptors derive from a man aged 50 to 59 with active or convalescent COVID-19.

In this sample, this clone turned up a few times. The chain employs TRBV11-2 and TRBJ1-3; D not resolved. CDR3 length: 14 amino acids. V lost 1 base and J lost 5, with 9 bases in between. The V gene's germline CDR1 is SGHAT and CDR2 FQNNGV. CDR3 loop: CASSLGAGRNTIYF. As DNA, the CDR3 is TGTGCCAGCAGCTTAGGGGCAGGTCGAAACACCATATATTTT. Full variable domain (outside the CDR3, taken from reference TRBV11-2 and TRBJ1-3): EAGVAQSPRYKIIEKRQSVAFWCNPISGHATLYWYQQILGQGPKLLIQFQNNGVVDDSQLPKDRFSAERLKGVDSTLKIQPAKLEDSAVYLCASSLGAGRNTIYFGEGSWLTVV.

The chain recombines TRBV4-2 with TRBJ2-7; 7 bases fit TRBD2. This CDR3 spans 15 amino acids. The junction had 2 bases not matched to a gene; V was cut back by 0 bases and J by 0 bases. The germline V gene has CDR1 LGHNA and CDR2 YNFKEQ. The CDR3 region is CASSQERGNSYEQYF. The CDR3 DNA reads TGTGCCAGCAGCCAAGAGCGGGGGAACTCCTACGAGCAGTACTTC.

This chain uses TRBV25-1 with TRBJ1-2; weak D call: TRBD1 (5 bases). The V end was cut by 0 bases, the J end by 4 bases, with 6 bases between. This CDR3 contains 13 residues. Germline CDR1 reads MGHDK; CDR2 reads SYGVNS. The CDR3 loop is CASSEYGGYGYTF. The DNA of the CDR3 is TGTGCCAGCAGTGAATACGGGGGCTATGGCTACACCTTC.

The V call is TRBV5-1, the J call TRBJ1-2; D is possibly TRBD1 (5 bases). V dropped 4 bases and J dropped 4 bases, with 17 bases sitting between them. This CDR3 is built from 15 residues. CDR1 and CDR2 from the germline V gene are SGHRS and YFSETQ. The CDR3 nucleotides are TGCGCCAGCAGCCCCGCCGCGGGGCCCACCTATGGCTACACCTTC. Its protein is CASSPAAGPTYGYTF.

The chain is built from TRBV2 and TRBJ1-1, with a tentative D call TRBD1 (5 bases). The CDR3 loop spans 14 amino acids. V lost 4 bases, J lost 4 bases, and 13 bases lay in between. Per germline, CDR1 SNHLY and CDR2 FYNNEI. Here the CDR3 reads CASSGDSWATEAFF. The CDR3 DNA reads TGTGCCAGCAGTGGCGACAGCTGGGCCACTGAAGCTTTCTTT.

The genes are TRBV12-3 or TRBV12-4 and TRBJ1-4, with D possibly TRBD1 on 6 matching bases. Trimming took off 1 base at V and 17 bases at J, with 14 bases between the two ends. The CDR3 covers 12 residues. Written as DNA, the CDR3 is TGTGCCAGCAGTTTAGGGAGAGGGGGGGGTTTTTTT. Translation gives CASSLGRGGGFF.

V usage is TRBV5-4 and J usage is TRBJ2-1; D is ambiguous. V was pared by 5 bases and J by 0 bases, with 12 bases between. The CDR3 spans 15 residues. Germline-derived CDR1 and CDR2 are SGHNT and YYREEE (reference sequence). CDR3 protein: CASRRQGGSYNEQFF. Here the CDR3 DNA reads TGTGCCAGCAGACGTCAAGGCGGCTCCTACAATGAGCAGTTCTTC.

V and J are TRBV6-6 and TRBJ1-6; 9 nucleotides match TRBD1. Looked up from germline, CDR1 is MNHNY and CDR2 is SVGAGI (reference sequence). V trimming: 0 bases; J trimming: 8 bases; junction bases outside the gene matches: 2. The CDR3 is made up of 15 amino acids. The CDR3 DNA sequence: TGTGCCAGCAGTTACTCGTGGACAGGGGATTCACCCCTCCACTTT. This sequence encodes CASSYSWTGDSPLHF.

Only one count was recorded for this clone. The rearrangement links TRBV12-5 to TRBJ1-5; TRBD1 is a possible D gene (5 bases). Per the germline V gene, CDR1 is LGHNT and CDR2 is FRNRAP. This CDR3 is built from 15 residues. Trimming removed 2 bases from V and 6 bases from J, with 14 bases in between. The CDR3 reads CASGLLVGRGQPQHF. CDR3 DNA sequence: TGTGCTAGTGGTTTGTTGGTGGGGCGAGGTCAGCCCCAGCATTTT.

J is TRBJ2-3 and V is TRBV20-1; 11 bases align to TRBD1. CDR3 length equals 16 residues. CDR1 and CDR2 from the germline V gene are DFQATT and SNEGSKA (reference sequence). The junction had 11 bases not matched to a gene; V was cut back by 3 bases and J by 6 bases. CDR3 sequence reads: CSASQAGTGGLDTQYF. Here the CDR3 DNA reads TGCAGTGCTAGTCAGGCCGGGACAGGGGGACTGGATACGCAGTATTTT.

The rearrangement uses TRBV19 and TRBJ1-1; 7 nucleotides align to TRBD1. Per the germline V gene, CDR1 is LNHDA and CDR2 is SQIVND (reference sequence). This CDR3 has 14 amino acids. V shed 3 bases and J 7 bases; nucleotides not matched to a gene: 8. CDR3: CASSISGWDSEAFF. The CDR3 coding sequence is TGTGCCAGTAGTATTTCCGGTTGGGACAGTGAAGCTTTCTTT.

The chain carries TRBV19 and TRBJ1-3, with D perhaps TRBD1 (5 bases). Germline assignment: CDR1 LNHDA and CDR2 SQIVND (reference sequence). V was clipped by 4 bases and J by 10 bases, with 17 bases between them. This CDR3 is 14 amino acids long. The CDR3 sequence is CASSNYDSLQTIYF. The CDR3 region has the DNA TGTGCCAGTAGTAACTACGACAGCCTACAGACCATATATTTT. Together with reference TRBV19 and TRBJ1-3, the CDR3 gives the full variable domain: DGGITQSPKYLFRKEGQNVTLSCEQNLNHDAMYWYRQDPGQGLRLIYYSQIVNDFQKGDIAEGYSVSREKKESFPLTVTSAQKNPTAFYLCASSNYDSLQTIYFGEGSWLTVV.

The rearrangement joins TRBV6-5 to TRBJ2-2; no clear D. The CDR3 is 13 residues long. Germline loops: CDR1 MNHEY, CDR2 SVGAGI. V lost 11 bases and J lost 2, with 12 bases in between. CDR3 in amino acids: CAARSFNTGELFF. The CDR3 bases are TGTGCCGCGAGGAGCTTTAACACCGGGGAGCTGTTTTTT.

This clone appeared a few times. The CDR3 nucleotides are TGTGCCAGCAGCCCACTTGACTCGGGAGAGGAGACCCAGTACTTC. The encoded protein is CASSPLDSGEETQYF. This rearrangement joins TRBV9 to TRBJ2-5; TRBD2 might be the D (6 bases). This CDR3 has 15 residues. V was trimmed by 4 bases and J by 5 bases, leaving 18 bases between them. Germline V gene sequence: CDR1 SGDLS, CDR2 YYNGEE.

The rearrangement joins TRBV5-1 to TRBJ2-4; no reliable D call. Looked up from germline, CDR1 is SGHRS and CDR2 is YFSETQ. The CDR3 loop spans 12 amino acids. Trimming removed 0 bases from V and 8 bases from J, with 6 bases in between. The CDR3 spells CASSLDNHIQYF. The CDR3 DNA sequence: TGCGCCAGCAGCTTGGACAACCACATTCAGTACTTC.

The rearrangement links TRBV2 to TRBJ1-6; D ambiguous. Trimming removed 1 base at V and 7 bases at J, with 14 bases between. The CDR3 spans 16 residues. Germline CDR1 SNHLY, CDR2 FYNNEI. For the CDR3, the DNA is TGTGCCAGCAGTGAAGGGAGGGCCACAGTGAATTCACCCCTCCACTTT. Its translation is CASSEGRATVNSPLHF.